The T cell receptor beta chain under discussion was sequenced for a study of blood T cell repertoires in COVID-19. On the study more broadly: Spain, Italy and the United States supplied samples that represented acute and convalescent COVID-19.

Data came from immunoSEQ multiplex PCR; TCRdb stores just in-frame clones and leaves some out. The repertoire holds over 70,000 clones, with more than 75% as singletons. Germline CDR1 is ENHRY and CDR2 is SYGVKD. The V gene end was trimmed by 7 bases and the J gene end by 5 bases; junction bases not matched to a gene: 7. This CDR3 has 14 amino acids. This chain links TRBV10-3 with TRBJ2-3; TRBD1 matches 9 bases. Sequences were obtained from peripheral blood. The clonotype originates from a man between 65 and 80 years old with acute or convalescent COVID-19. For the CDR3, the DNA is TGTGCCATCACCCCGGGACAGGGCAAAGATACGCAGTATTTT. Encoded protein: CAITPGQGKDTQYF.